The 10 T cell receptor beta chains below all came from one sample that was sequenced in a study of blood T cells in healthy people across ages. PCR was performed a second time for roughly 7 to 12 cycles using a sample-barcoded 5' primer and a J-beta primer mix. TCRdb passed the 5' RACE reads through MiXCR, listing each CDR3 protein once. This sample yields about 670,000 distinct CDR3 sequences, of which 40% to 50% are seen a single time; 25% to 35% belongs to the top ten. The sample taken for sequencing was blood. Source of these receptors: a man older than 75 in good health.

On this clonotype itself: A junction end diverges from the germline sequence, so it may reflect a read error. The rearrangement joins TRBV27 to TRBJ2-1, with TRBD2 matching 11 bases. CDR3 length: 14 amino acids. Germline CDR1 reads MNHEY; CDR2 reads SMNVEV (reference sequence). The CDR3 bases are TGTGCCAGCACACCTAGCGGGGGGTACAGTGAGCAGTTCTTC. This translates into CASTPSGGYSEQFF.

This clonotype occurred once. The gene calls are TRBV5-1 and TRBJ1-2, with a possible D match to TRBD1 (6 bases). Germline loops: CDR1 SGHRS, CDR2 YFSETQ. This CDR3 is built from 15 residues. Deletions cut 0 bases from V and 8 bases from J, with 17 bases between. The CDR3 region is CASSLARGTIEGYTF. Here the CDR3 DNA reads TGCGCCAGCAGCTTGGCCCGCGGGACAATAGAGGGCTACACCTTC.

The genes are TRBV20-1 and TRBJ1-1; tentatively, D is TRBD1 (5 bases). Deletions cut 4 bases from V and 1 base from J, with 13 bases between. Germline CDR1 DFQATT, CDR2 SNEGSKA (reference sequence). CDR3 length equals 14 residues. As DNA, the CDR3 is TGCAGTGCTAAACCGGGACTACAGAACACTGAAGCTTTCTTT. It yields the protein CSAKPGLQNTEAFF.

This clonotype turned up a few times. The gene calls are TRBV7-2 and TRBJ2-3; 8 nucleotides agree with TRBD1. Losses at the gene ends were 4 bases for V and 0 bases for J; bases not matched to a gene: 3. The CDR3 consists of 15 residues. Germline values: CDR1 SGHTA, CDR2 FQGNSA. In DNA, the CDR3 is TGTGCCAGCAGCTCTCGACAGGGGAGCACAGATACGCAGTATTTT. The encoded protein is CASSSRQGSTDTQYF.

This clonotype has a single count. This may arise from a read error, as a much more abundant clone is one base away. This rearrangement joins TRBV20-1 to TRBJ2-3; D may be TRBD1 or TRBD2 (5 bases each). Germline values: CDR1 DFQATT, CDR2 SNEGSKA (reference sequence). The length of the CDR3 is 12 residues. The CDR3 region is CSGKGSTGTQYF. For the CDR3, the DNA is TGCAGTGGGAAAGGGAGCACAGGTACGCAGTATTTT.

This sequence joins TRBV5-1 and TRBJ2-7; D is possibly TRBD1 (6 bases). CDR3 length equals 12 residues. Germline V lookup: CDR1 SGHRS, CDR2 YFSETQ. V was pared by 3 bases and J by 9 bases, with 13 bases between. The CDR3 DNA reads TGCGCCAGCAGCTCTTCAGGGGCAGGGCAGTACTTC. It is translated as CASSSSGAGQYF.

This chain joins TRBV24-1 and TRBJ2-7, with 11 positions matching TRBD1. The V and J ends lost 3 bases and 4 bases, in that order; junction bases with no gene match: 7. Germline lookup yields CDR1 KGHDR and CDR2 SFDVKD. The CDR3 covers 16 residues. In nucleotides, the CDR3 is TGTGCCACCAGTGATAGAAGGACAGGGGGCCGATACGAGCAGTACTTC. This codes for CATSDRRTGGRYEQYF.

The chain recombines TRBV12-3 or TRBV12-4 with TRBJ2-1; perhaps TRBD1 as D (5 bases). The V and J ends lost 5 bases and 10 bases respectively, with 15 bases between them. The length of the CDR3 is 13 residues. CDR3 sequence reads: CASSRIDSAEQFF. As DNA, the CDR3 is TGTGCCAGCAGTCGAATTGACAGTGCCGAGCAGTTCTTC.

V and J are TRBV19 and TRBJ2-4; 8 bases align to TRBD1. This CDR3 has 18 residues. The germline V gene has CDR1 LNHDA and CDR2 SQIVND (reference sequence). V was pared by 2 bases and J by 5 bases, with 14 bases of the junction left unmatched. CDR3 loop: CASSIQFCAGGAENIQYF. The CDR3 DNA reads TGTGCCAGTAGTATACAATTCTGCGCAGGGGGCGCGGAAAACATTCAGTACTTC.

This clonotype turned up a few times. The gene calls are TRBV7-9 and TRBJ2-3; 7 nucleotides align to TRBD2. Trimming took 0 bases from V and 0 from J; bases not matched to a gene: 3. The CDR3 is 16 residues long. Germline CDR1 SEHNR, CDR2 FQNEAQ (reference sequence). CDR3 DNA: TGTGCCAGCAGCTTAGCTGGTAGCGGGAGCACAGATACGCAGTATTTT. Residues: CASSLAGSGSTDTQYF.